This entry concerns a single T cell receptor (beta chain). Its specificity is unknown. This record comes from a study of T cell repertoires in cytomegalovirus infection. As for the study in general: Alongside well-studied HLA-B-restricted CMV epitopes, recently identified HLA-C-restricted CMV epitopes were also used. Based on public TCR beta signatures, there were indications of CMV infection and of a matching HLA type.

Findings of the study overall: It was HLA-C-restricted CMV-specific TCR beta clonotypes that dominated the response ex vivo. Accumulated public TCR beta family frequency recognized individuals carrying CMV together with the relevant HLA.

The CDR3 runs 14 residues. The germline CDR1 and CDR2 sequences are SGHVS and FNYEAQ. Germline trimming cut 5 bases from V and 2 bases from J; bases unmatched to any gene: 6. MiXCR was run by TCRdb on the reads, yielding one entry per CDR3 protein. The sample lists roughly 700,000 distinct CDR3 sequences, 30% to 40% seen once, with approximately 18% in the top ten. The TCR was taken from a human donor in good health (CMV status not recorded). Some clones in this sample may be carry-over from other donors' samples. The J gene is TRBJ2-7, the V gene TRBV7-6; the match to TRBD1 covers 7 bases. The specimen comprised cultured PBMCs, sampled from culture after CMV antigen stimulation. CDR3 nucleotide sequence: TGTGCCAGCAGCACGACAGGGTTCGCCTACGAGCAGTACTTC. Amino acids: CASSTTGFAYEQYF.